This T cell receptor beta chain was retrieved from a study of blood T cells in healthy people across ages. A J-beta primer mix and a sample-barcoded 5' primer were used in a second PCR of roughly 6 to 12 cycles. Each CDR3 protein gets one entry after TCRdb re-called the 5' RACE reads with MiXCR. Here the sample spans fewer than 800,000 distinct CDR3 sequences, less than 40% being singletons. The V end was cut by 7 bases, the J end by 3 bases, with 10 bases between. This CDR3 contains 14 residues. Germline CDR1 is MNHEY and CDR2 is SVGEGT. The TCR originated in a woman aged 80 or over in good health. Sequencing input: blood. The J gene is TRBJ1-6, the V gene TRBV6-2 or TRBV6-3, with D maybe TRBD1 (5 bases). CDR3 residues: CASKGHNYNSPLHF. CDR3 coding DNA: TGTGCCAGCAAAGGACATAACTATAATTCACCCCTCCACTTT.